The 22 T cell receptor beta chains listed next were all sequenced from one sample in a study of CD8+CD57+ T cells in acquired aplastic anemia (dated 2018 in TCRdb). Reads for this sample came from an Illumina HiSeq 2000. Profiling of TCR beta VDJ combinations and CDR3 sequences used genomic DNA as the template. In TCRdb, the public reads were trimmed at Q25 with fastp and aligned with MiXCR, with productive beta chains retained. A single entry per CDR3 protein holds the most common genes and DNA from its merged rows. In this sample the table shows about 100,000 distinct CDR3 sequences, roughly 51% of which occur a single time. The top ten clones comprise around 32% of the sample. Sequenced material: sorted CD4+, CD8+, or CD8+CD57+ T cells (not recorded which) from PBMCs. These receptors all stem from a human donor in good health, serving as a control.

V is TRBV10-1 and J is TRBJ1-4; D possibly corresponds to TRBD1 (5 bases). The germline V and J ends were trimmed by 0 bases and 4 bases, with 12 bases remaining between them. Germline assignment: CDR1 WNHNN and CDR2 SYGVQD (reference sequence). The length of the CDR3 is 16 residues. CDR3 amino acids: CASSESREGDNEKLFF. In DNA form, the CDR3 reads TGCGCCAGCAGTGAGTCTAGAGAAGGGGATAATGAAAAACTGTTTTTT.

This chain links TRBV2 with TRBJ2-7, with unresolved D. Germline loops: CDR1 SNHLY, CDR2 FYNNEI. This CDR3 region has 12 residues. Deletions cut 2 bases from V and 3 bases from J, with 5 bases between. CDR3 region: CASSEMGYEQYF. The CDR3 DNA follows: TGTGCCAGCAGTGAAATGGGCTACGAGCAGTACTTC.

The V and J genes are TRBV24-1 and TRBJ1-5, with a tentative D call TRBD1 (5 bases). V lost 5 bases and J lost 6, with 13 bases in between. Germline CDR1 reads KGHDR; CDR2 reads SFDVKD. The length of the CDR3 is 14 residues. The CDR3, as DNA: TGTGCCACCAGTGGGCAGGGTGGCAGTCAGCCCCAGCATTTT. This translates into CATSGQGGSQPQHF.

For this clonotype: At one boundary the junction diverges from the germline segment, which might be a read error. CDR3 coding DNA: TGTGCCAGTAGTGCCCGCGATGAGCAGTTCTTC. Translation: CASSARDEQFF. The chain is built from TRBV25-1 and TRBJ2-1; D gene ambiguous. The CDR3 contains 11 residues. Looked up from germline, CDR1 is MGHDK and CDR2 is SYGVNS.

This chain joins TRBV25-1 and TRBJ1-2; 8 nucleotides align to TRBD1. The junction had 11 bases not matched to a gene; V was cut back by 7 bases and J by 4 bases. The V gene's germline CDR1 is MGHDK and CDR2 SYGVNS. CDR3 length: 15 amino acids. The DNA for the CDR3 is TGTGCCAGCAATAACCCCGGACAGGGCGGCTATGGCTACACCTTC. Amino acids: CASNNPGQGGYGYTF.

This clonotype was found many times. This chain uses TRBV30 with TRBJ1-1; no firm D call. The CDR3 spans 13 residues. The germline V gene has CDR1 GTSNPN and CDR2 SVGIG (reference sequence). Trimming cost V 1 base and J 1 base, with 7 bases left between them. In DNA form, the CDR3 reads TGTGCCTGGAGTGGACACCAGAACACTGAAGCTTTCTTT. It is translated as CAWSGHQNTEAFF.

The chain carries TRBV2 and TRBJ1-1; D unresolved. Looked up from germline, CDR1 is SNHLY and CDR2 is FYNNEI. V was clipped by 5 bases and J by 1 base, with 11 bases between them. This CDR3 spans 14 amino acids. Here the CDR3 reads CASSTTTRNTEAFF. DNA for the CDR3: TGTGCCAGCAGTACAACGACAAGGAACACTGAAGCTTTCTTT.

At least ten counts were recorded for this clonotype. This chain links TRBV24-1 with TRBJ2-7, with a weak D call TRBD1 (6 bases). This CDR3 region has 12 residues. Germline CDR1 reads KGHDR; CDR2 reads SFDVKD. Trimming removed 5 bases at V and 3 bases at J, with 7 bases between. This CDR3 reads CATSARGYEQYF. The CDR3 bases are TGTGCCACCAGTGCCAGGGGCTACGAGCAGTACTTC.

CDR3 bases: TGCGCCAGCAGTGAGACGACAGGGGCTGGTGGCTACACCTTC. Translating gives CASSETTGAGGYTF. The chain carries TRBV10-1 and TRBJ1-2; 8 bases line up with TRBD1. The CDR3 spans 14 residues. Trimming took 2 bases from V and 7 from J; bases not matched to a gene: 6. The germline V gene encodes CDR1 WNHNN and CDR2 SYGVQD (reference sequence).

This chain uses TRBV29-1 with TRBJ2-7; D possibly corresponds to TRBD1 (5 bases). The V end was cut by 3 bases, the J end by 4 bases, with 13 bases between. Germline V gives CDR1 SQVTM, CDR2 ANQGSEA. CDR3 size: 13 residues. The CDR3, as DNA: TGCAGCGTTGAGAGTACAGGTATTTACGAGCAGTACTTC. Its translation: CSVESTGIYEQYF.

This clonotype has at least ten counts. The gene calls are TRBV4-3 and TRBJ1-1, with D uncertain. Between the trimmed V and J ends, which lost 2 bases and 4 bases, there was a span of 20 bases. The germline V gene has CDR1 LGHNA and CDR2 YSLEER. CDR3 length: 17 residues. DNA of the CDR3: TGCGCCAGCAGCCAATCGATCCTGGACGAGGAGGGCACTGAAGCTTTCTTT. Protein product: CASSQSILDEEGTEAFF.

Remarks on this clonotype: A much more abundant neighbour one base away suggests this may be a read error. The CDR3 sequence: CASSLADLGPANEKLFF. In nucleotides, the CDR3 is TGTGCCAGCAGCTTAGCGGATTTAGGGCCAGCGAATGAAAAACTGTTTTTT. The chain combines TRBV9 with TRBJ1-4; D remains ambiguous. This CDR3 has 17 amino acids. Deletions cut 4 bases from V and 5 bases from J, with 21 bases between. Germline-derived CDR1 and CDR2 are SGDLS and YYNGEE. Combining the CDR3 with reference TRBV9 and TRBJ1-4 gives the whole variable domain DSGVTQTPKHLITATGQRVTLRCSPRSGDLSVYWYQQSLDQGLQFLIQYYNGEERAKGNILERFSAQQFPDLHSELNLSSLELGDSALYFCASSLADLGPANEKLFFGSGTQLSVL.

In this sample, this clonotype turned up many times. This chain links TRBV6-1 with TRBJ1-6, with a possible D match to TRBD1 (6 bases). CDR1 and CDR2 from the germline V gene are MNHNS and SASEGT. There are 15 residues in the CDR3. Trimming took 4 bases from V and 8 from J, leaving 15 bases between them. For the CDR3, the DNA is TGTGCCAGCAGTGTCAGGGGCGGTACGGATTCACCCCTCCACTTT. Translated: CASSVRGGTDSPLHF.

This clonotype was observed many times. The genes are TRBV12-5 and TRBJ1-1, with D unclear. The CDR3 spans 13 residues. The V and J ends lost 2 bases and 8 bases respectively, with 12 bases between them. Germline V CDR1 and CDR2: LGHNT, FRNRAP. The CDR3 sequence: CASGLYQTTEAFF. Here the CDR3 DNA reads TGTGCTAGTGGTTTGTACCAAACTACGGAAGCTTTCTTT.

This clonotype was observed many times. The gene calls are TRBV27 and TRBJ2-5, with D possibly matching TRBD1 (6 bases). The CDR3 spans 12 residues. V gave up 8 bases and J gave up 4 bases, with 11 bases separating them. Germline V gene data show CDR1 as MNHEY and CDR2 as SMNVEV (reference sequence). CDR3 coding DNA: TGTGCCAGCCGTCGAGGGGGAGAGACCCAGTACTTC. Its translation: CASRRGGETQYF.

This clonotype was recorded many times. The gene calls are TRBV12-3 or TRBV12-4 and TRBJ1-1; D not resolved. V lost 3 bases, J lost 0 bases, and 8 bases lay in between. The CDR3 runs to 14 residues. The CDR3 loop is CASSFLTLNTEAFF. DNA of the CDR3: TGTGCCAGCAGTTTTCTCACCTTGAACACTGAAGCTTTCTTT.

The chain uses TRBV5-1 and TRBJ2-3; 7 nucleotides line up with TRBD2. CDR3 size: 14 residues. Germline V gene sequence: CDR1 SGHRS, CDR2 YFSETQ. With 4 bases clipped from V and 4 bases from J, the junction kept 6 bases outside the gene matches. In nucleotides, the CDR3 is TGCGCCAGCAGCCTAACGGGGGGAGCAGATACGCAGTATTTT. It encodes CASSLTGGADTQYF.

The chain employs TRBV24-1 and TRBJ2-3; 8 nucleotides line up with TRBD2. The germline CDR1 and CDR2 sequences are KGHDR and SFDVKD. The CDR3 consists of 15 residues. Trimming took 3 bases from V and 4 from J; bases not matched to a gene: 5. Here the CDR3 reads CATSDTSGSADTQYF. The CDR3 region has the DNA TGTGCCACCAGTGATACAAGCGGGAGTGCAGATACGCAGTATTTT.

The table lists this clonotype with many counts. DNA of the CDR3: TGTGCCTGGAGTCTCCAGGGGAGCTCCTACAATGAGCAGTTCTTC. This gives the protein CAWSLQGSSYNEQFF. The J gene is TRBJ2-1, the V gene TRBV30; a weak D match, TRBD1 (6 bases). Per the germline V gene, CDR1 is GTSNPN and CDR2 is SVGIG (reference sequence). The CDR3 totals 15 residues. Trimming removed 2 bases from V and 0 bases from J, with 11 bases in between.

The CDR3 DNA reads as TGCAGTGCTAGAGGTCCCGGGACTAGCGGGAACACAGATACGCAGTATTTT. Its protein is CSARGPGTSGNTDTQYF. The rearrangement joins TRBV20-1 to TRBJ2-3, with TRBD2 matching over 13 bases. The CDR3 runs to 17 residues. V dropped 1 base and J dropped 2; count of bases not matched to a gene: 6. Germline CDR1 reads DFQATT; CDR2 reads SNEGSKA (reference sequence).

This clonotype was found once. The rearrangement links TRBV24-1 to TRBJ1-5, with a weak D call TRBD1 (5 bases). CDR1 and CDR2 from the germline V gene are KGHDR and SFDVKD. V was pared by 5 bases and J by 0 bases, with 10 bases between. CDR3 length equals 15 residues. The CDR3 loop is CATSAGVASNQPQHF. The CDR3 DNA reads TGTGCCACCAGTGCGGGGGTGGCTAGCAATCAGCCCCAGCATTTT.

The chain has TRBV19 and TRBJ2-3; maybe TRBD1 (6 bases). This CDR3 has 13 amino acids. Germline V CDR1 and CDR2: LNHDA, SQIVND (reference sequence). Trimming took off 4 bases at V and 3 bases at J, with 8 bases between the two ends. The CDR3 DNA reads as TGTGCCAGTAGTACTACAGGGACAGATACGCAGTATTTT. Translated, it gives CASSTTGTDTQYF.